This T cell receptor beta chain was found in a study of cytomegalovirus exposure and HLA in healthy donors. The ends were cut back, 4 bases at V and 1 base at J, with 7 bases in the middle. In germline, CDR1 is SNHLY, CDR2 FYNNEI. This CDR3 spans 13 amino acids. Libraries were prepared by immunoSEQ multiplex PCR; TCRdb keeps only in-frame clonotypes and omits some of them. The sample records about 240,000 clones, approximately 86% being singletons. This chain connects TRBV2 to TRBJ1-2, with no clear D. Material for sequencing was PBMCs. The source of this sequence is a woman in her twenties or thirties in good health and CMV-seropositive. The CDR3: CASSAQNNYGYTF. The CDR3 DNA reads TGTGCCAGCAGTGCCCAAAATAACTATGGCTACACCTTC.